This TCR beta chain originates from a study of T cells in localized non-small cell lung cancer. The assay was immunoSEQ multiplex PCR, and TCRdb's table has in-frame clones only and misses some. This sample has tens of thousands of clones, with around 81% found just once. V was pared by 5 bases and J by 0 bases, with 3 bases of the junction left unmatched. Germline V gene data show CDR1 as MDHEN and CDR2 as SYDVKM. There are 15 residues in the CDR3. Here the sequenced sample was PBMCs, taken before any cancer treatment. The chain carries TRBV28 and TRBJ2-1; 8 bases are a match to TRBD2. The sequence derives from a man aged 40 to 69 with stage II lung adenocarcinoma. The CDR3 DNA follows: TGTGCCAGCAGTCCGGGACTAGGCTCCTACAATGAGCAGTTCTTC. This sequence encodes CASSPGLGSYNEQFF.